The 30 T cell receptor beta chains listed next were all sequenced from one sample in a study of PD-1 blockade in classical Hodgkin lymphoma. Sequencing used immunoSEQ multiplex PCR; TCRdb keeps in-frame clones, though not all of them. The sample comprises about 36,000 clones, approximately 69% of which are singletons, and 12% to 15% rests with the top ten. Every patient was affected by relapse after autologous stem cell transplantation, while exposure to brentuximab vedotin was not uniform. The material was peripheral blood mononuclear cells (PBMCs), obtained before the second cycle of nivolumab. These receptors were taken from a human donor with classical Hodgkin lymphoma.

For the CDR3, the DNA is TGTGCCAGCAGCCAAGAAGGGGCTCTCAATCAGCCCCAGCATTTT. Translation: CASSQEGALNQPQHF. This sequence joins TRBV14 and TRBJ1-5; D may be TRBD1 (5 bases). The CDR3 has 15 amino acids. V was pared by 0 bases and J by 3 bases, with 9 bases between. Germline CDR1 reads SGHDN; CDR2 reads FVKESK.

The chain recombines TRBV7-9 with TRBJ1-4, with 9 bases lining up with TRBD1. V lost 5 bases and J lost 7; bases outside the gene matches: 8. This CDR3 spans 15 amino acids. The germline gives CDR1 SEHNR, CDR2 FQNEAQ (reference sequence). The CDR3 coding sequence is TGTGCCAGCAGCGCGGGACAGGGATCTTTTGAAAAACTGTTTTTT. Protein product: CASSAGQGSFEKLFF. Full variable domain (outside the CDR3, taken from reference TRBV7-9 and TRBJ1-4): DTGVSQNPRHKITKRGQNVTFRCDPISEHNRLYWYRQTLGQGPEFLTYFQNEAQLEKSRLLSDRFSAERPKGSFSTLEIQRTEQGDSAMYLCASSAGQGSFEKLFFGSGTQLSVL.

V and J are TRBV5-6 and TRBJ2-1; TRBD2 agrees at 8 bases. The CDR3 sequence is 14 residues long. The germline CDR1 and CDR2 sequences are SGHDT and YYEEEE. Germline trimming cut 4 bases from V and 3 bases from J; bases unmatched to any gene: 3. The chain's CDR3 is CASSGGGFYNEQFF. The CDR3 nucleotides are TGTGCCAGCAGCGGCGGGGGGTTCTACAATGAGCAGTTCTTC.

As regards this clone: The sample holds other DNA sequences that translate to the same CDR3. The rearrangement joins TRBV29-1 to TRBJ1-2; TRBD1 might be the D (5 bases). The ends were cut back, 5 bases at V and 0 bases at J, with 19 bases in the middle. Germline CDR1 SQVTM, CDR2 ANQGSEA. The CDR3 has 16 amino acids. The CDR3 DNA reads as TGCAGCGTTATAGGGGCGAAACTCGAAACTAACTATGGCTACACCTTC. It codes for CSVIGAKLETNYGYTF.

The V call is TRBV12-5, the J call TRBJ2-1; D not resolved. The V gene's germline CDR1 is LGHNT and CDR2 FRNRAP. The CDR3 length is 11 residues. Between the trimmed V and J ends, which lost 4 bases and 2 bases, there was a span of 0 bases. The CDR3 loop is CASGSYNEQFF. CDR3 nucleotide sequence: TGTGCTAGTGGTTCCTACAATGAGCAGTTCTTC.

The V and J genes are TRBV7-6 and TRBJ2-7; 11 nucleotides match TRBD2. This CDR3 is 15 amino acids long. From germline, CDR1 is SGHVS and CDR2 FNYEAQ. V lost 5 bases to trimming and J lost 4 bases; unmatched junction nucleotides: 7. The CDR3 is CASSPWTSGRYEQYF. DNA of the CDR3: TGTGCCAGCAGCCCTTGGACTAGCGGGCGGTACGAGCAGTACTTC.

This rearrangement joins TRBV6-5 to TRBJ2-7, with TRBD1 identical over 8 bases. The J segment lost 7 bases and the V segment lost 7 bases, leaving 12 bases of the junction unmatched. Germline lookup yields CDR1 MNHEY and CDR2 SVGAGI. The CDR3 has 14 amino acids. The CDR3: CASKLGQGMGEQYF. CDR3 nucleotides: TGTGCCAGCAAACTCGGACAGGGAATGGGGGAGCAGTACTTC.

The chain uses TRBV5-4 and TRBJ1-2; 7 bases are a match to TRBD1. CDR3 length: 14 residues. Germline loops: CDR1 SGHNT, CDR2 YYREEE (reference sequence). Germline trimming cut 5 bases from V and 4 bases from J; bases unmatched to any gene: 8. The CDR3 region is CASSTNRGTYGYTF. In DNA, the CDR3 is TGTGCCAGCAGTACCAACAGGGGAACCTATGGCTACACCTTC.

V usage is TRBV2 and J usage is TRBJ2-1; D is possibly TRBD1 (5 bases). The V gene lost 6 bases and the J gene lost 9 bases, with 27 bases spanning the gap. The CDR3 covers 17 residues. Germline-derived CDR1 and CDR2 are SNHLY and FYNNEI. The CDR3 protein is CASRKMIGPAGFGEQFF. In DNA form, the CDR3 reads TGTGCCAGCAGGAAAATGATAGGACCCGCAGGGTTCGGTGAGCAGTTCTTC.

This CDR3 reads CASSLVSSGPQETQYF. The CDR3 DNA reads as TGCGCCAGCAGCTTGGTTAGTTCGGGGCCCCAAGAGACCCAGTACTTC. This chain uses TRBV5-1 with TRBJ2-5; D tentatively reads TRBD1 or TRBD2 (5 bases each). The CDR3 contains 16 residues. Trimming shortened V by 0 bases and J by 1 base, and 13 bases separated the two germline ends. Germline CDR1 and CDR2: SGHRS and YFSETQ.

This clone was detected only a few times. This chain links TRBV4-3 with TRBJ1-6, with D uncertain. The CDR3 loop spans 16 amino acids. V was shortened by 0 bases and J by 1 base, with 7 bases between the two germline ends. Germline loops: CDR1 LGHNA, CDR2 YSLEER. This CDR3 reads CASSQDRRSYNSPLHF. CDR3 sequence (DNA): TGCGCCAGCAGCCAAGACCGTAGGTCCTATAATTCACCCCTCCACTTT.

The chain uses TRBV6-5 and TRBJ1-2, with TRBD1 identical over 9 bases. The V gene end was trimmed by 4 bases and the J gene end by 7 bases; junction bases not matched to a gene: 13. The CDR3 totals 16 residues. From germline, CDR1 is MNHEY and CDR2 SVGAGI. The CDR3 sequence is CASSSTSGQGRRGYTF. The DNA for the CDR3 is TGTGCCAGCAGTTCCACTTCGGGACAGGGACGTCGTGGCTACACCTTC.

This clone was picked up a small number of times. The chain carries TRBV5-1 and TRBJ1-6, with TRBD1 as a possible D gene (6 bases). This CDR3 contains 14 residues. Germline assignment: CDR1 SGHRS and CDR2 YFSETQ. V was cut by 1 base and J by 9 bases, with 11 bases left in between. The CDR3 DNA sequence: TGCGCCAGCAGCTTGTACCAGGGGAGTTCACCCCTCCACTTT. Protein sequence: CASSLYQGSSPLHF.

V is TRBV11-3 and J is TRBJ2-7; D remains unclear. Germline V gives CDR1 SGHNT, CDR2 YENEEA. The CDR3 length is 13 residues. V was clipped by 4 bases and J by 3 bases, with 10 bases between them. The chain's CDR3 is CASSSDGSYEQYF. CDR3 DNA: TGTGCCAGCAGCTCGGACGGAAGCTACGAGCAGTACTTC.

Here the CDR3 DNA reads TGTGCCAGCAGTTATTCAAATGAAAAACTGTTTTTT. This encodes CASSYSNEKLFF. This chain connects TRBV6-1 to TRBJ1-4; no reliable D call. V lost 5 bases and J 5 bases, leaving 6 bases between the germline ends. This CDR3 comprises 12 residues. In germline, CDR1 is MNHNS, CDR2 SASEGT.

This clone turned up a few times. Sequence at one end of the junction differs from germline and may be a read error. The chain is built from TRBV5-1 and TRBJ1-1; a possible D gene is TRBD1 (5 bases). Looked up from germline, CDR1 is SGHRS and CDR2 is YFSETQ. The CDR3 spans 14 residues. The chain's CDR3 is CASRLDGASTEAFF. DNA of the CDR3: TGCGCCAGCAGATTGGACGGGGCTTCCACTGAAGCTTTCTTT.

This clone was detected only a few times. The chain employs TRBV5-1 and TRBJ2-1; D might be TRBD2 (6 bases). CDR3 size: 11 residues. CDR1 SGHRS and CDR2 YFSETQ come from the germline V gene. V lost 2 bases to trimming and J lost 10 bases, with 7 bases between them. CDR3 residues: CASSFLAEQFF. The CDR3 region has the DNA TGCGCCAGCAGCTTTCTAGCGGAGCAGTTCTTC.

The rearrangement links TRBV25-1 to TRBJ2-3; 10 bases match TRBD2. The CDR3 runs to 15 residues. The V gene's germline CDR1 is MGHDK and CDR2 SYGVNS. J gave up 4 bases and V 4 bases, and 5 bases lay outside the gene matches. This chain's CDR3 is CASSGLAGAADTQYF. The DNA of the CDR3 is TGTGCCAGCAGTGGCCTAGCGGGAGCCGCAGATACGCAGTATTTT.

The chain joins TRBV2 to TRBJ2-7; the match to TRBD2 covers 8 bases. Germline lookup yields CDR1 SNHLY and CDR2 FYNNEI. The CDR3 has 13 residues. V was pared by 8 bases and J by 4 bases, with 7 bases of the junction left unmatched. CDR3 nucleotide sequence: TGTGCCAGCGAGCGGGAGAGAAGTTACGAGCAGTACTTC. It encodes CASERERSYEQYF.

The V and J genes are TRBV7-9 and TRBJ1-6; perhaps TRBD1 as D (6 bases). There are 15 residues in the CDR3. Trimming took 5 bases from V and 4 from J, leaving 12 bases between them. CDR1 and CDR2 (germline): SEHNR, FQNEAQ (reference sequence). CDR3 in DNA: TGTGCCAGCAGCCACGGGGACATTTATAATTCACCCCTCCACTTT. This codes for CASSHGDIYNSPLHF.

This clone was recorded a few times. As DNA, the CDR3 is TGTGCCAGCAGTTACTCGGCGGGATCTGGAAACACCATATATTTT. It codes for CASSYSAGSGNTIYF. J is TRBJ1-3 and V is TRBV6-5; D is ambiguous. Germline V gene sequence: CDR1 MNHEY, CDR2 SVGAGI. This CDR3 has 15 residues. Trimming took off 0 bases at V and 1 base at J, with 7 bases between the two ends.

In its sample, this clone is medium-sized (0.01 to 0.1%). This chain uses TRBV18 with TRBJ1-2, with 10 bases that match TRBD1. CDR1 and CDR2 (germline): KGHSH, LQKENI. Losses at the gene ends were 6 bases for V and 2 bases for J; bases not matched to a gene: 3. This CDR3 has 14 residues. This chain's CDR3 is CASSRQGANYGYTF. For the CDR3, the DNA is TGTGCCAGCTCTCGACAGGGGGCCAACTATGGCTACACCTTC. The variable domain in full, completed from reference TRBV18 and TRBJ1-2, reads NAGVMQNPRHLVRRRGQEARLRCSPMKGHSHVYWYRQLPEEGLKFMVYLQKENIIDESGMPKERFSAEFPKEGPSILRIQQVVRGDSAAYFCASSRQGANYGYTFGSGTRLTVV.

In this sample, this clone turned up a few times. V gene TRBV18 combines with J gene TRBJ1-2, with 7 bases aligning to TRBD1. The germline V gene encodes CDR1 KGHSH and CDR2 LQKENI. There are 13 residues in the CDR3. V gave up 2 bases and J gave up 8 bases; unmatched junction bases: 5. CDR3 DNA: TGTGCCAGCTCACCAGACAGGGTAGGAGGCTACACCTTC. This sequence encodes CASSPDRVGGYTF.

As regards this clone: One junction end does not reproduce the germline sequence, and a read error may be involved. This chain uses TRBV30 with TRBJ1-2; no clear D gene. The CDR3 covers 13 residues. Germline V gene sequence: CDR1 GTSNPN, CDR2 SVGIG (reference sequence). The CDR3 is CAWSRFADYGYTF. The CDR3 nucleotides read TGTGCCTGGAGTCGTTTTGCCGACTACGGCTACACCTTC.

The J gene is TRBJ2-7, the V gene TRBV2; TRBD2 matches 9 bases. Germline CDR1 SNHLY, CDR2 FYNNEI. J lost 0 bases, V lost 2 bases, and 5 bases had no gene match. The CDR3 has 16 residues. The CDR3 reads CASSEMAGGGSYEQYF. Here the CDR3 DNA reads TGTGCCAGCAGTGAAATGGCGGGGGGGGGCTCCTACGAGCAGTACTTC.

This chain uses TRBV18 with TRBJ1-1; D may be TRBD1 (5 bases). The germline gives CDR1 KGHSH, CDR2 LQKENI. Trimming removed 4 bases from V and 1 base from J, with 10 bases in between. The length of the CDR3 is 14 residues. CDR3 nucleotide sequence: TGTGCCAGCTCACTGGGGGTCAGGAACACTGAAGCTTTCTTT. As protein: CASSLGVRNTEAFF.

The chain has TRBV7-2 and TRBJ1-2, with a weak D call TRBD1 (6 bases). Trimming removed 5 bases from V and 4 bases from J, with 11 bases in between. Looked up from germline, CDR1 is SGHTA and CDR2 is FQGNSA. This CDR3 spans 13 amino acids. In DNA form, the CDR3 reads TGTGCCAGCAGCGAGACAGGTACCTATGGCTACACCTTC. Its translation: CASSETGTYGYTF.

DNA for the CDR3: TGTGCCAGCAGGGAGGGGGGCAACAATCAGCCCCAGCATTTT. Protein sequence: CASREGGNNQPQHF. This chain joins TRBV6-5 and TRBJ1-5; a possible D gene is TRBD1 (6 bases). Trimming pared 6 bases from V and 3 bases from J, leaving 12 bases between. Looked up from germline, CDR1 is MNHEY and CDR2 is SVGAGI. This CDR3 comprises 14 residues.

The chain is built from TRBV5-8 and TRBJ2-1; 11 bases line up with TRBD1. The V gene's germline CDR1 is SGHTS and CDR2 YDEGEE. The ends lost 4 bases at V and 4 bases at J; junction bases unmatched: 4. This CDR3 is 15 amino acids long. This CDR3 is CASSAGQGVYNEQFF. CDR3 bases: TGTGCCAGCAGCGCGGGACAGGGGGTTTACAATGAGCAGTTCTTC.

This clone was observed a handful of times. The chain joins TRBV5-5 to TRBJ1-2; D not certain. V dropped 3 bases and J dropped 8 bases, with 11 bases sitting between them. This CDR3 spans 12 amino acids. CDR1 is SGHKS and CDR2 is YYEKEE in the germline V gene (reference sequence). CDR3 in amino acids: CASSSQVRGYTF. CDR3 sequence (DNA): TGTGCCAGCAGCTCGCAGGTGCGAGGCTACACCTTC.